This T cell receptor beta chain was sequenced in a study of shared clonotypes between healthy human individuals. In the original analysis: Filtering differed because ImmunoSEQ produced junction-only sequences that carried no quality scores. TCRdb's table, derived via immunoSEQ multiplex PCR, lists solely in-frame clones and lacks some. That table is the source of V, J and clone size, and D and trimming were worked out from the DNA. The sample shows 2 million to 2.5 million clones, almost 96% of them seen only once. CDR3 length: 15 residues. The V gene lost 2 bases and the J gene lost 5 bases, with 12 bases spanning the gap. CDR1 and CDR2 (germline): MGHDK, SYGVNS. This clone was observed a single time.

This clonotype was sampled from a young man in good health. The chain is built from TRBV25-1 and TRBJ1-4, with D unclear. The specimen was naive CD4+ T cells sorted from blood. Subset described: CD45RA+ positively selected. CDR3 nucleotides: TGTGCCAGCAGTGAACCCCGGGCTCCCAATGAAAAACTGTTTTTT. It is translated as CASSEPRAPNEKLFF.